This T cell receptor (beta chain) was identified during a study of blood T cells in healthy people across ages. Study-wide results and limits: Across the age range, TCR beta diversity per million T cells fell in a roughly linear way. Reliance upon unsorted PBMCs precluded definitive naive versus antigen-experienced comparison.

Collection of around 10 milliliters of peripheral blood was performed for each donor. Researchers report isolating at least 6.5 million PBMCs per sample. A second PCR, run for about 7 to 11 cycles, used a sample-barcoded 5' primer plus a J-beta primer mix. TCRdb independently ran MiXCR on the 5' RACE reads; one entry per CDR3 protein. The top ten hold under 8.5% of the sample, which has over 1,200,000 distinct CDR3 sequences, approximately 59% seen once. Germline V CDR1 and CDR2: DFQATT, SNEGSKA (reference sequence). Deletions cut 4 bases from V and 6 bases from J, with 10 bases between. This CDR3 region has 12 residues. Notes on this clonotype: What it binds is not known.

The sample comprised blood. The source is a man aged 18 to 35 in good health. The V call is TRBV20-1, the J call TRBJ1-5; D is undetermined. The CDR3 reads CSATRDGQPQHF. The CDR3 coding sequence is TGCAGTGCTACGCGGGATGGTCAGCCCCAGCATTTT.